A single sample gave rise to the 15 T cell receptor beta chains below, sequenced in a study of human T cells and chemical hapten exposure. Stated time point: patch test 1, 2 weeks after DPC sensitization. Noted treatment: therapeutic diphenylcyclopropenone sensitization with weekly scalp DPC. TCRdb passed the RACE reads through MiXCR, listing each CDR3 protein once. Of 95,000 to 150,000 distinct CDR3 sequences in the sample, approximately 14% were seen once. The material sequenced was whole blood, taken in connection with sensitization to the hapten diphenylcyclopropenone (DPC). These receptors originate from a man younger than 35 with alopecia areata. Some clones in this sample may be carry-over from other donors' samples.

The chain has TRBV4-2 and TRBJ2-5; the D gene could be TRBD1 or TRBD2 (6 bases each). Germline assignment: CDR1 LGHNA and CDR2 YNFKEQ. V was clipped by 4 bases and J by 1 base, with 13 bases between them. The CDR3 loop spans 15 amino acids. In DNA form, the CDR3 reads TGTGCCAGCAGCCTGACCCCGGGGGCCCAAGAGACCCAGTACTTC. It yields the protein CASSLTPGAQETQYF.

CDR3 loop: CASSESRWDEQFF. CDR3 nucleotides: TGTGCCAGCAGTGAATCCAGATGGGATGAGCAGTTCTTC. The chain joins TRBV6-1 to TRBJ2-1; D call uncertain. This CDR3 region has 13 residues. CDR1 is MNHNS and CDR2 is SASEGT in the germline V gene. Between the trimmed V and J ends, which lost 2 bases and 8 bases, there was a span of 10 bases.

This clonotype was counted between two and nine times. One junction end disagrees with the germline gene, perhaps due to a read error. J is TRBJ2-2 and V is TRBV9; D is unresolved. The length of the CDR3 is 15 residues. Germline lookup yields CDR1 SGDLS and CDR2 YYNGEE. CDR3 sequence: CASSVTRGPTRELFF. DNA for the CDR3: TGTGCCAGCAGCGTAACGAGAGGCCCCACCCGGGAGCTGTTTTTT.

This clonotype was recorded at least ten times. The J gene is TRBJ2-7, the V gene TRBV10-3; D remains ambiguous. CDR1 is ENHRY, CDR2 SYGVKD, per germline. The CDR3 is 12 residues long. V was pared by 0 bases and J by 4 bases, with 4 bases between. CDR3 nucleotide sequence: TGTGCCATCAGTGAGTCTAGTTACGAGCAGTACGTC. Translated: CAISESSYEQYV.

This clonotype has more than one count but fewer than ten. The chain links TRBV11-3 to TRBJ2-7; TRBD2 agrees at 7 bases. The J segment lost 5 bases and the V segment lost 5 bases, leaving 6 bases of the junction unmatched. The CDR3 sequence is 13 residues long. CDR1 is SGHNT, CDR2 YENEEA, per germline. CDR3 nucleotides: TGTGCCAGCAGCCACCAGCGGGGCCACGAGCAGTACTTC. Its translation: CASSHQRGHEQYF.

The chain combines TRBV5-1 with TRBJ1-2; D remains unclear. Trimming pared 4 bases from V and 2 bases from J, leaving 3 bases between. CDR3 length: 11 amino acids. Per germline, CDR1 SGHRS and CDR2 YFSETQ. CDR3 in DNA: TGCGCCAGCAGCGAAAACTATGGCTACACCTTC. It is translated as CASSENYGYTF.

V gene TRBV2 combines with J gene TRBJ2-7; the D call may be TRBD1 or TRBD2 (5 bases each). The CDR3 length is 13 residues. Deletions cut 8 bases from V and 0 bases from J, with 11 bases between. The germline V gene has CDR1 SNHLY and CDR2 FYNNEI. The chain's CDR3 is CASGTVYSYEQYF. CDR3 bases: TGTGCCAGCGGGACGGTTTACTCCTACGAGCAGTACTTC.

This clonotype was seen more than once but under ten times. This sequence joins TRBV7-2 and TRBJ1-2; no firm D call. This CDR3 is 13 amino acids long. Germline-derived CDR1 and CDR2 are SGHTA and FQGNSA. V was shortened by 1 base and J by 6 bases, with 9 bases between the two germline ends. Written as DNA, the CDR3 is TGTGCCAGCAGCTTAGGGATGGTTAATGGCTACACCTTC. This sequence encodes CASSLGMVNGYTF.

V is TRBV7-3 and J is TRBJ1-6; D is undetermined. The CDR3 consists of 15 residues. Germline lookup yields CDR1 SGHTA and CDR2 FQGTGA. Trimming stripped 5 bases from V and 7 bases from J, with 15 bases between. CDR3 loop: CASSTSGVGNSPLHF. DNA of the CDR3: TGTGCCAGCAGCACTTCCGGGGTCGGGAATTCACCCCTCCACTTT. Looking up the rest from reference TRBV7-3 and TRBJ1-6 gives the full variable domain: GAGVSQTPSNKVTEKGKYVELRCDPISGHTALYWYRQSLGQGPEFLIYFQGTGAADDSGLPNDRFFAVRPEGSVSTLKIQRTERGDSAVYLCASSTSGVGNSPLHFGNGTRLTVT.

This clonotype appeared many times. The V gene is TRBV5-6, the J gene TRBJ2-3; D is possibly TRBD2 (6 bases). Germline-derived CDR1 and CDR2 are SGHDT and YYEEEE. CDR3 length equals 14 residues. Deletions cut 0 bases from V and 4 bases from J, with 9 bases between. CDR3 amino acids: CASSLEGRPDTQYF. CDR3 nucleotides: TGTGCCAGCAGCTTGGAAGGGAGGCCAGATACGCAGTATTTT.

V is TRBV7-2 and J is TRBJ2-3; weak D call: TRBD2 (6 bases). The CDR3 totals 18 residues. Trimming removed 2 bases at V and 1 base at J, with 19 bases between. The germline V gene has CDR1 SGHTA and CDR2 FQGNSA. The DNA of the CDR3 is TGTGCCAGCAGCTTAACGCGATACAGCGGGCTCCGCACAGATACGCAGTATTTT. It yields the protein CASSLTRYSGLRTDTQYF.

This clonotype was detected only a few times. This rearrangement joins TRBV4-1 to TRBJ1-1, with D hard to call. With 0 bases removed from V and 0 bases from J, the gap between germline ends came to 2 bases. The CDR3 runs to 13 residues. Germline assignment: CDR1 MGHRA and CDR2 YSYEKL. This CDR3 reads CASSQEMNTEAFF. CDR3 DNA: TGCGCCAGCAGCCAAGAGATGAACACTGAAGCTTTCTTT.

This chain links TRBV7-8 with TRBJ1-4; 7 bases are a match to TRBD1. J lost 0 bases, V lost 4 bases, and 5 bases had no gene match. CDR3 length equals 16 residues. Germline CDR1 and CDR2: SGHVS and FQNEAQ. The CDR3 loop is CASSWGQRATNEKLFF. The CDR3 DNA reads as TGTGCCAGCAGCTGGGGACAGCGCGCAACTAATGAAAAACTGTTTTTT.

The chain uses TRBV20-1 and TRBJ2-1; D is possibly TRBD1 (5 bases). Trimming took 0 bases from V and 4 from J, leaving 13 bases between them. This CDR3 is 15 amino acids long. Germline V gene data show CDR1 as DFQATT and CDR2 as SNEGSKA (reference sequence). The CDR3 DNA sequence: TGCAGTGCTAGAGATCTGCGGACACCTTACAATGAGCAGTTCTTC. Amino acid sequence: CSARDLRTPYNEQFF.

The DNA for the CDR3 is TGCAGCGTTCTGCCCCCAGGGTTGAACTATGGCTACACCTTC. Translating it yields CSVLPPGLNYGYTF. The V call is TRBV29-1, the J call TRBJ1-2, with D maybe TRBD1 (5 bases). Trimming took off 5 bases at V and 2 bases at J, with 15 bases between the two ends. The CDR3 length is 14 residues. From germline, CDR1 is SQVTM and CDR2 ANQGSEA.